This T cell receptor (beta chain) comes out of a study of blood T cell repertoires in COVID-19. About the research overall: Acute and convalescent COVID-19 specimens originated in the United States, Italy and Spain. The analysed material was cDNA or gDNA that came from T cells, B-cell-depleted T cells, or PBMCs.

The V gene's germline CDR1 is SGHRS and CDR2 YFSETQ. Trimming shortened V by 0 bases and J by 9 bases, and 7 bases separated the two germline ends. This CDR3 contains 12 residues. Original analysis: Nucleated cell number was recorded as an estimate derived from reference gene primer amplification. Assay: immunoSEQ multiplex PCR; the TCRdb copy retains only in-frame clones and omits some. The V and J calls and the clone size are those of that table, but D and trimming were determined from the DNA. This sample has approximately 130,000 clones, with 75% to 85% found just once. This TCR was sampled from a man at least 80 years old with acute or convalescent COVID-19. V gene TRBV5-1 combines with J gene TRBJ2-1, with D perhaps matching TRBD1 (5 bases). The source material was peripheral blood. Written as DNA, the CDR3 is TGCGCCAGCAGCTTGGGTGGGGCTGAGCAGTTCTTC. It is translated as CASSLGGAEQFF.